These 6 T cell receptor beta chains came from one sample sequenced in a study of CD8+CD57+ T cells in acquired aplastic anemia. Both TCR beta VDJ combination and CDR3 sequence profiling were carried out. Genomic DNA was the template for this profiling. Using its own MiXCR run on the reads, TCRdb lists one record per CDR3 protein. The repertoire holds some 240,000 distinct CDR3 sequences, 30% to 40% seen once, with around 1.1% in the top ten. Sequenced: sorted CD4+, CD8+, or CD8+CD57+ T cells (not recorded which) from PBMCs. Source of these receptors: a human donor in good health, serving as a control.

The chain carries TRBV7-2 and TRBJ2-7; 11 bases are shared with TRBD2. The V gene end was trimmed by 3 bases and the J gene end by 6 bases; junction bases not matched to a gene: 7. CDR1 and CDR2 (germline): SGHTA, FQGNSA. The CDR3 is made up of 15 amino acids. The chain's CDR3 is CASSFQTSGSREQYF. In DNA, the CDR3 is TGTGCCAGCAGCTTCCAAACTAGCGGGAGTCGCGAGCAGTACTTC.

This clonotype has ten or more counts. The CDR3 coding sequence is TGTGCCAGCAGGGACCTTGTTTCTGGCTACACCTTC. Residues: CASRDLVSGYTF. The rearrangement uses TRBV6-1 and TRBJ1-2; the D is unclear. This CDR3 region has 12 residues. V dropped 6 bases and J dropped 7 bases, with 12 bases sitting between them. Per the germline V gene, CDR1 is MNHNS and CDR2 is SASEGT.

In its sample, this clonotype was seen many times. The conserved phenylalanine or tryptophan normally closing the CDR3 is absent here, so this likely arose from a read error. This chain joins TRBV10-2 and TRBJ1-2, with D tentatively TRBD1 (5 bases). The CDR3 spans 13 residues. Trimming pared 6 bases from V and 6 bases from J, leaving 14 bases between. The germline gives CDR1 WSHSY, CDR2 SAAADI. CDR3 in amino acids: CASSWGDSDGYTS. CDR3 DNA: TGCGCCAGCAGCTGGGGGGATTCAGATGGCTACACCTCC.

To note about this clonotype: A much larger clone differs by one base, so this may be a read error. The gene calls are TRBV20-1 and TRBJ1-5; weak D call: TRBD1 (5 bases). The germline V gene has CDR1 DFQATT and CDR2 SNEGSKA (reference sequence). This CDR3 spans 15 amino acids. The CDR3 nucleotides read TGCAGTCCTAGATTTGGGGGTGGAGGCAATCAGCCCCAGCATTTT. It yields the protein CSPRFGGGGNQPQHF.

The rearrangement links TRBV24-1 to TRBJ2-5, with D hard to call. This CDR3 is built from 14 residues. Trimming removed 4 bases from V and 5 bases from J, with 13 bases in between. Germline CDR1 is KGHDR and CDR2 is SFDVKD. The CDR3 sequence is CATSEARTGETQYF. In DNA, the CDR3 is TGTGCCACCAGTGAGGCGAGGACCGGGGAGACCCAGTACTTC.

This clonotype was seen ten or more times. This rearrangement joins TRBV10-3 to TRBJ2-2; the match to TRBD2 covers 7 bases. There are 15 residues in the CDR3. Germline CDR1 ENHRY, CDR2 SYGVKD. The ends lost 4 bases at V and 5 bases at J; junction bases unmatched: 7. The CDR3 reads CAISAPKRDTGELFF. As DNA, the CDR3 is TGTGCCATCAGTGCTCCTAAGCGGGATACCGGGGAGCTGTTTTTT.